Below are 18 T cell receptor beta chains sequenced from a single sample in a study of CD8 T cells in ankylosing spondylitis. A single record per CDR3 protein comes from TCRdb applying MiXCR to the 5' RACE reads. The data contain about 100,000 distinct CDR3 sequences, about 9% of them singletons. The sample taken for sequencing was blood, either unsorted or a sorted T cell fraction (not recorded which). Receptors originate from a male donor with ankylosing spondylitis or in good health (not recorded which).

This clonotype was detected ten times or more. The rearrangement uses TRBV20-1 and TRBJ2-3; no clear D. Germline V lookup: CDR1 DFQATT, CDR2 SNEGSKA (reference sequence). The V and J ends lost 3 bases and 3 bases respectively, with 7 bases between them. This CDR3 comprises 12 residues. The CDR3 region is CSASQQTDTQYF. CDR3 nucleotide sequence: TGCAGTGCTAGTCAACAGACAGATACGCAGTATTTT.

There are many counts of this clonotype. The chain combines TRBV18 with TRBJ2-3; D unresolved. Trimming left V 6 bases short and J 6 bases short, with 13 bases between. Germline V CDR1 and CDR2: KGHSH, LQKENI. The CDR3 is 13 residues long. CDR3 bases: TGTGCCAGCTCTACCCTGGAGACGGATACGCAGTATTTT. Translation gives CASSTLETDTQYF.

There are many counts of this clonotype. The CDR3 DNA reads as TGTGCCAGCAGAGGACAGGGCTCCGGGGAGCTGTTTTTT. Its protein product is CASRGQGSGELFF. The chain couples TRBV5-6 to TRBJ2-2; 8 bases match TRBD1. Trimming cost V 5 bases and J 6 bases; bases outside gene matches: 3. Germline CDR1 SGHDT, CDR2 YYEEEE. There are 13 residues in the CDR3.

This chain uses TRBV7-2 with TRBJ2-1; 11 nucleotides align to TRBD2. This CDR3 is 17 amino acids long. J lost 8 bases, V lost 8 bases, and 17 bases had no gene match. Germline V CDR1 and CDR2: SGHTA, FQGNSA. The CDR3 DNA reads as TGTGCCAGCTCGAGATTTAGCGGGGGGGCCGGATTTGATGAGCAGTTCTTC. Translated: CASSRFSGGAGFDEQFF. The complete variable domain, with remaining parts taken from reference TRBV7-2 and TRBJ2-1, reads GAGVSQSPSNKVTEKGKDVELRCDPISGHTALYWYRQSLGQGLEFLIYFQGNSAPDKSGLPSDRFSAERTGGSVSTLTIQRTQQEDSAVYLCASSRFSGGAGFDEQFFGPGTRLTVL.

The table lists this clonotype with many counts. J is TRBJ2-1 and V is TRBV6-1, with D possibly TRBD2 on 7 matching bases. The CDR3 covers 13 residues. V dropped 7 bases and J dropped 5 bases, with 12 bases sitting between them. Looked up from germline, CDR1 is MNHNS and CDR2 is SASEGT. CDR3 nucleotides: TGTGCCAGCACCCGAGGGGGGGACAATGAGCAGTTCTTC. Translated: CASTRGGDNEQFF.

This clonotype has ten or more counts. The CDR3 spells CASALQETQYF. The CDR3 DNA is TGTGCCTCGGCACTCCAAGAGACCCAGTACTTC. The chain uses TRBV6-1 and TRBJ2-5; no firm D call. This CDR3 has 11 amino acids. CDR1 and CDR2 from the germline V gene are MNHNS and SASEGT. Trimming removed 11 bases from V and 1 base from J, with 8 bases in between.

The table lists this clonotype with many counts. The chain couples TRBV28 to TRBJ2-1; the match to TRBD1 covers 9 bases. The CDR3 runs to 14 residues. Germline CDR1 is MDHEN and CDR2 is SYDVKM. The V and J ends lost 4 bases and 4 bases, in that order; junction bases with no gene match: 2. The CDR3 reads CASSSTGGYNEQFF. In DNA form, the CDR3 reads TGTGCCAGCAGTTCGACAGGGGGTTACAATGAGCAGTTCTTC.

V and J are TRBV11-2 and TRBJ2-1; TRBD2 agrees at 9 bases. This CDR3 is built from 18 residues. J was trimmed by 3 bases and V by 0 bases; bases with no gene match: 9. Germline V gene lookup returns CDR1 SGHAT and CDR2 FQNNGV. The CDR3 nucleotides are TGTGCCAGCAGCTTAGATCGGCTAGCGGGGTCATTCTACAATGAGCAGTTCTTC. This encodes CASSLDRLAGSFYNEQFF.

The CDR3: CATGREMGHTTGELFF. CDR3 in DNA: TGTGCCACCGGACGCGAAATGGGACACACCACCGGGGAGCTGTTTTTT. The chain carries TRBV15 and TRBJ2-2, with D perhaps TRBD1 (6 bases). Germline CDR1 is LNHNV and CDR2 is YYDKDF (reference sequence). Trimming took off 8 bases at V and 4 bases at J, with 20 bases between the two ends. This CDR3 has 16 amino acids.

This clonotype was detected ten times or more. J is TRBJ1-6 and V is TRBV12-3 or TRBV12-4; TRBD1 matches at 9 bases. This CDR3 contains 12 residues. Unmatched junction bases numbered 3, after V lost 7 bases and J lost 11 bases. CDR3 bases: TGTGCCAGCATGAGACAGGGGGCACCCCTCCACTTT. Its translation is CASMRQGAPLHF.

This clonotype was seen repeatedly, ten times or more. CDR3 in amino acids: CSARELAGKNEQFF. Written as DNA, the CDR3 is TGCAGTGCTAGGGAACTAGCGGGGAAAAATGAGCAGTTCTTC. V is TRBV20-1 and J is TRBJ2-1; TRBD2 agrees at 10 bases. Looked up from germline, CDR1 is DFQATT and CDR2 is SNEGSKA (reference sequence). The ends lost 3 bases at V and 7 bases at J; junction bases unmatched: 6. The CDR3 extends over 14 amino acids.

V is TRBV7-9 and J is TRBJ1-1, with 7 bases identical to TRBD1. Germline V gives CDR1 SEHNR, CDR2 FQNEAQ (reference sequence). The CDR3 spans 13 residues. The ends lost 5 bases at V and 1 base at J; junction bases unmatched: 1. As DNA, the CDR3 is TGTGCCAGCAGCCGGGACAGGAACACTGAAGCTTTCTTT. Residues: CASSRDRNTEAFF.

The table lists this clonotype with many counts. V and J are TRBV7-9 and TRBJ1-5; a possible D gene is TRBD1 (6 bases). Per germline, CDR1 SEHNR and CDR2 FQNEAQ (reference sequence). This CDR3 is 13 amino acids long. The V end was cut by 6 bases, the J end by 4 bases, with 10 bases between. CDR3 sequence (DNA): TGTGCCAGCAGAGATACAGGGAATCAGCCCCAGCATTTT. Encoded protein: CASRDTGNQPQHF.

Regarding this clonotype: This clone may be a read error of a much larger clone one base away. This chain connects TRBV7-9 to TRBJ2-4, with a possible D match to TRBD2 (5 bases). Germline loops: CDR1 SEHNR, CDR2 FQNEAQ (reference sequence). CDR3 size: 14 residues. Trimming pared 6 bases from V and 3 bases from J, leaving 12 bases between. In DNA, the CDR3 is TGTGCCAGCAGTCTCGAGAGGGTCAAAAACATTCAGTACTTC. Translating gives CASSLERVKNIQYF.

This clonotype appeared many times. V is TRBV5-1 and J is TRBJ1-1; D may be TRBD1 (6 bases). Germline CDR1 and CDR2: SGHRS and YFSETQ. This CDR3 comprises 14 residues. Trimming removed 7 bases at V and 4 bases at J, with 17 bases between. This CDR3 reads CASSNDRGATEAFF. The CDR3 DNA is TGCGCCAGCTCAAACGACCGGGGGGCCACTGAAGCTTTCTTT.

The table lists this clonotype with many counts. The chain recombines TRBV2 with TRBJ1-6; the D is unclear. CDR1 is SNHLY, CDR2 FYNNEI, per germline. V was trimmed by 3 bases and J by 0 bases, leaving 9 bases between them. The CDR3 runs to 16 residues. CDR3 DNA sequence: TGTGCCAGCAGTGACGACGGAAGCTCCTATAATTCACCCCTCCACTTT. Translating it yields CASSDDGSSYNSPLHF.

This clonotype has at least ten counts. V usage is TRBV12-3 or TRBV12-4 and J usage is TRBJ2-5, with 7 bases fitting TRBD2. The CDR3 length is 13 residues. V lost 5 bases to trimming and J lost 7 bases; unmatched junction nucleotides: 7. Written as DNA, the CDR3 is TGTGCCAGCAGTAAAGGACTAGTGGGGACCCAGTACTTC. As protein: CASSKGLVGTQYF.

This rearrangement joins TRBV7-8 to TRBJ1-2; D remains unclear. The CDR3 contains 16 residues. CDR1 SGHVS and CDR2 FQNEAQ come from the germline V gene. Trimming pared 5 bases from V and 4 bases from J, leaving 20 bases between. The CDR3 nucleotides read TGTGCCAGCAGCCCGCCCGGGTCCCGATCAACCTATGGCTACACCTTC. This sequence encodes CASSPPGSRSTYGYTF.